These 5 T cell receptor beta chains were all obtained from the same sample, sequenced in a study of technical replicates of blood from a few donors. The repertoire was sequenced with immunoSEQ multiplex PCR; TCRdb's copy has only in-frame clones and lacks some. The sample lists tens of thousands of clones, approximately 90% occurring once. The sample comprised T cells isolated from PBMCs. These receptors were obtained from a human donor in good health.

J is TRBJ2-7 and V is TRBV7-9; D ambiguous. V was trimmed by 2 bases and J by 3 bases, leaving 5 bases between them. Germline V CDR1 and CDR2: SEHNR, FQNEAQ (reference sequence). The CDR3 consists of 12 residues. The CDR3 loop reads CASSLRVYEQYF. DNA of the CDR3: TGTGCCAGCAGCTTACGGGTCTACGAGCAGTACTTC.

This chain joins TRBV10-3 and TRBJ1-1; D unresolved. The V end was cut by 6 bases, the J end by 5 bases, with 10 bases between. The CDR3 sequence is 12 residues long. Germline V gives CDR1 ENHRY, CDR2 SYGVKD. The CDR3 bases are TGTGCCATCAGCTTTACAGAAACTGAAGCTTTCTTT. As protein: CAISFTETEAFF.

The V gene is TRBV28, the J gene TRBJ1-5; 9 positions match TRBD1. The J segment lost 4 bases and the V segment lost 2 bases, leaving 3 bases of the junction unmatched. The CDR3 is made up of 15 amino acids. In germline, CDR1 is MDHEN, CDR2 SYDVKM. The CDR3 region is CASSLQGQGNQPQHF. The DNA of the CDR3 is TGTGCCAGCAGTTTACAGGGACAGGGAAATCAGCCCCAGCATTTT. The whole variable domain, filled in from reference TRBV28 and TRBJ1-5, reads DVKVTQSSRYLVKRTGEKVFLECVQDMDHENMFWYRQDPGLGLRLIYFSYDVKMKEKGDIPEGYSVSREKKERFSLILESASTNQTSMYLCASSLQGQGNQPQHFGDGTRLSIL.

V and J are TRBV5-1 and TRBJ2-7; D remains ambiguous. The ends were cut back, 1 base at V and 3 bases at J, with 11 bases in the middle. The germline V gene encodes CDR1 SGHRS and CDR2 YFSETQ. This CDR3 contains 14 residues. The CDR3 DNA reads TGCGCCAGCAGCTTGTCAGGCGAGAACTACGAGCAGTACTTC. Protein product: CASSLSGENYEQYF.

The CDR3 DNA reads as TGTGCCAGCAGCTTATATTGGGACAGGGGAACAGATACGCAGTATTTT. Translated, it gives CASSLYWDRGTDTQYF. The chain is built from TRBV7-2 and TRBJ2-3; 10 bases map to TRBD1. CDR3 size: 16 residues. Losses at the gene ends were 2 bases for V and 3 bases for J; bases not matched to a gene: 5. Germline V gene lookup returns CDR1 SGHTA and CDR2 FQGNSA.